In its sample, the clone carrying this TCR beta chain was seen a few times. What it binds is not known. MiXCR, applied by TCRdb to the reads, yields one record per CDR3 protein. The repertoire has some 800,000 distinct CDR3 sequences, 25% to 30% of them found once; the top ten carry around 14%. These data are taken from a study of T cell repertoires in cytomegalovirus infection. CDR3 length equals 15 residues. The germline V and J ends were trimmed by 2 bases and 4 bases, with 11 bases remaining between them. Specimen: cultured CD8+ T cells from PBMCs, collected from culture after CMV antigen stimulation. The receptor was isolated from a human donor in good health (CMV status not recorded). Some clones in this sample may be carry-over from other donors' samples. The chain carries TRBV12-3 or TRBV12-4 and TRBJ2-2; weak D call: TRBD2 (7 bases). This CDR3 reads CASSLFGGPTGELFF. DNA for the CDR3: TGTGCCAGCAGTTTATTCGGGGGGCCCACCGGGGAGCTGTTTTTT.